Presented here are 2 T cell receptor beta chains from one specimen sequenced in a study of cytomegalovirus exposure and HLA in healthy donors. The PCR made use of 60 Vbeta and 13 Jbeta primers. Generated by immunoSEQ multiplex PCR, the TCRdb table keeps only in-frame clones and is missing some. The sample holds about 140,000 clones, 70% to 85% seen once. Sequenced material: PBMCs. Receptor source: a woman between 40 and 50 years old in good health and CMV-seronegative.

This clone was found once. The gene calls are TRBV5-1 and TRBJ1-1; TRBD1 is a possible D gene (5 bases). V lost 4 bases and J 0 bases, leaving 13 bases between the germline ends. CDR1 and CDR2 from the germline V gene are SGHRS and YFSETQ. The CDR3 sequence is 15 residues long. CDR3 nucleotides: TGCGCCAGCAGCCCCCGGGGGTATATGAACACTGAAGCTTTCTTT. It translates to CASSPRGYMNTEAFF.

The chain uses TRBV4-2 and TRBJ2-3; 11 nucleotides line up with TRBD2. Germline CDR1 and CDR2: LGHNA and YNFKEQ. The CDR3 has 15 residues. The ends lost 1 base at V and 3 bases at J; junction bases unmatched: 0. CDR3 sequence reads: CASSQGLAGTDTQYF. The CDR3 nucleotides are TGTGCCAGCAGCCAAGGACTAGCGGGAACAGATACGCAGTATTTT.